This T cell receptor (beta chain) derives from a study of spatial heterogeneity in lung cancer. On the study more broadly: The 60 to 90 donors had untreated early-stage non-small cell lung cancer. A consistent excess of beta-chain over alpha-chain sequences was detected.

TCRdb re-called the 5' RACE reads through MiXCR, storing one row per CDR3 protein. The top ten clones hold around 25% of a sample with roughly 16,000 distinct CDR3 sequences, 5.5% to 7% of them seen once. V was pared by 5 bases and J by 2 bases, with 9 bases between. The germline V gene has CDR1 DFQATT and CDR2 SNEGSKA (reference sequence). The CDR3 is made up of 12 amino acids. Study results and limitations: Ubiquitous, expanded tumor-derived TCRs were more frequently observed in blood at resection than at follow-up.

This clonotype was seen repeatedly, ten times or more. Its antigen is not identified. As to time point: blood at routine non-recurrence follow-up after resection. Material for sequencing was whole RNA from tumor, nontumor lung or frozen PBMC, left unsorted. The clonotype originates from a male donor with early-stage non-small cell lung cancer. This material consisted of PBMCs, taken at follow-up. The chain recombines TRBV20-1 with TRBJ2-5; a possible D gene is TRBD1 (6 bases). The CDR3 here is CSAGTLQETQYF. The CDR3 DNA sequence: TGCAGTGCTGGGACACTTCAAGAGACCCAGTACTTC.